This T cell receptor beta chain appears in the sequencing data of a study of siplizumab effects on memory and regulatory T cells. As for this clone: Its antigen is still unknown.

This CDR3 comprises 14 residues. Germline CDR1 and CDR2: SGHRS and YFSETQ. V gave up 4 bases and J gave up 4 bases, with 14 bases separating them. Study outcomes and limitations: Researchers could not give a naive or memory phenotype to roughly 75-95% of proliferating CD4+ or CD8+ clones. Greater diversity than memory cells seemed evident in naive T cells, which also appeared to be major alloresponse contributors.

Clones were read by immunoSEQ multiplex PCR, and TCRdb kept only the in-frame ones, dropping some. The sample lists about 100,000 clones, roughly 93% seen once, with roughly 1.4% in the top ten. The clonotype originates from a human donor in good health. The chain is built from TRBV5-1 and TRBJ1-1, with D perhaps matching TRBD1 (5 bases). The sequencing sample was made of non-Treg CD4+ T cells sorted from blood. The CDR3 here is CASSEGTWGTEAFF. CDR3 DNA: TGCGCCAGCAGCGAGGGGACTTGGGGCACTGAAGCTTTCTTT.